These 27 T cell receptor beta chains were all obtained from the same sample, sequenced in a study of blood T cell repertoires in COVID-19. TCRdb's table, derived via immunoSEQ multiplex PCR, lists solely in-frame clones and lacks some. The data contain some 59,000 clones, 80% to 90% of them singletons. The sample was peripheral blood. The source of these receptors is a man in his sixties with acute or convalescent COVID-19.

This sequence joins TRBV11-2 and TRBJ1-1; D possibly corresponds to TRBD1 (6 bases). V lost 2 bases to trimming and J lost 0 bases, with 10 bases between them. Germline loops: CDR1 SGHAT, CDR2 FQNNGV. The CDR3 sequence is 15 residues long. CDR3 in DNA: TGTGCCAGCAGCTTATTTCGACAGGTGAACACTGAAGCTTTCTTT. It yields the protein CASSLFRQVNTEAFF.

The V call is TRBV10-3, the J call TRBJ2-5; TRBD1 matches 9 bases. Germline V CDR1 and CDR2: ENHRY, SYGVKD. The CDR3 is 14 amino acids. V lost 6 bases to trimming and J lost 4 bases; unmatched junction nucleotides: 6. CDR3 nucleotide sequence: TGTGCCATCAGAGATGGACAGGGGTCAGAGACCCAGTACTTC. Encoded protein: CAIRDGQGSETQYF.

This chain connects TRBV28 to TRBJ2-6; D gene unclear. From germline, CDR1 is MDHEN and CDR2 SYDVKM. CDR3 length: 17 residues. V dropped 7 bases and J dropped 0 bases, with 16 bases sitting between them. The CDR3 is CASTTLGSSSGANVLTF. The CDR3 DNA is TGTGCCAGCACGACCCTGGGCAGCAGCTCTGGGGCCAACGTCCTGACTTTC.

In this sample, this clone turned up once. This chain uses TRBV5-5 with TRBJ2-2, with 7 bases fitting TRBD1. The germline gives CDR1 SGHKS, CDR2 YYEKEE (reference sequence). J gave up 7 bases and V 7 bases, and 10 bases lay outside the gene matches. CDR3 length: 14 residues. The CDR3 sequence: CASSGTERGGELFF. The CDR3 DNA reads TGTGCCAGCTCCGGGACAGAGAGGGGCGGGGAGCTGTTTTTT. The full variable domain, with the rest looked up from reference TRBV5-5 and TRBJ2-2, is DAGVTQSPTHLIKTRGQQVTLRCSPISGHKSVSWYQQVLGQGPQFIFQYYEKEERGRGNFPDRFSARQFPNYSSELNVNALLLGDSALYLCASSGTERGGELFFGEGSRLTVL.

The gene calls are TRBV4-2 and TRBJ2-7; TRBD2 agrees at 8 bases. This CDR3 has 17 residues. Per germline, CDR1 LGHNA and CDR2 YNFKEQ. After removal of 0 bases from V and 3 bases from J, the junction contained 10 bases not matched to a gene. CDR3 residues: CASSQDSTPGTSYEQYF. In nucleotides, the CDR3 is TGTGCCAGCAGCCAAGATTCGACCCCCGGGACTAGCTACGAGCAGTACTTC.

This clone was seen a single time. This chain uses TRBV6-5 with TRBJ1-5; TRBD1 matches 9 bases. V was clipped by 0 bases and J by 5 bases; unmatched bases: 2. The CDR3 covers 15 residues. CDR1 and CDR2 (germline): MNHEY, SVGAGI. The CDR3 sequence: CASSYSGQGHQPQHF. The CDR3 DNA follows: TGTGCCAGCAGTTACTCCGGACAGGGGCATCAGCCCCAGCATTTT.

CDR3 region: CASGALRAGGRNEQFF. The CDR3 nucleotides are TGTGCCAGTGGAGCCCTACGGGCGGGGGGCCGCAATGAGCAGTTCTTC. The chain uses TRBV19 and TRBJ2-1, with TRBD2 matching 8 bases. Trimming removed 8 bases from V and 6 bases from J; junction bases left unmatched: 15. CDR3 length equals 16 residues. Per germline, CDR1 LNHDA and CDR2 SQIVND (reference sequence).

The chain recombines TRBV6-4 with TRBJ2-3; the match to TRBD1 covers 8 bases. Germline CDR1 is MRHNA and CDR2 is SNTAGT. The CDR3 loop spans 15 amino acids. After removal of 5 bases from V and 1 base from J, the junction contained 5 bases not matched to a gene. For the CDR3, the DNA is TGTGCCAGCAGTAGGACAGGGTTTGGCACAGATACGCAGTATTTT. It yields the protein CASSRTGFGTDTQYF.

CDR3 bases: TGCGCCAGCAGCCCGACAGGGGAAACTGATGGCTACACCTTC. Protein sequence: CASSPTGETDGYTF. The chain combines TRBV4-1 with TRBJ1-2, with 8 bases fitting TRBD1. The CDR3 consists of 14 residues. Trimming cost V 4 bases and J 6 bases; bases outside gene matches: 7. Germline values: CDR1 MGHRA, CDR2 YSYEKL.

V and J are TRBV11-1 and TRBJ2-1; 7 bases align to TRBD1. The ends lost 6 bases at V and 2 bases at J; junction bases unmatched: 10. This CDR3 is built from 16 residues. Looked up from germline, CDR1 is SGHAT and CDR2 is FQDESV (reference sequence). The CDR3 sequence: CASSRDRAGAYNEQFF. CDR3 bases: TGTGCCAGCAGTCGAGACAGGGCAGGAGCCTACAATGAGCAGTTCTTC. The full variable domain, completed using reference TRBV11-1 and TRBJ2-1, is EAEVAQSPRYKITEKSQAVAFWCDPISGHATLYWYRQILGQGPELLVQFQDESVVDDSQLPKDRFSAERLKGVDSTLKIQPAELGDSAMYLCASSRDRAGAYNEQFFGPGTRLTVL.

The V and J genes are TRBV6-1 and TRBJ2-7; 7 bases line up with TRBD1. Unmatched junction bases numbered 14, after V lost 0 bases and J lost 0 bases. CDR3 length equals 19 residues. Germline values: CDR1 MNHNS, CDR2 SASEGT. CDR3 DNA sequence: TGTGCCAGCAGTGAAGCCCCGGTAATGAGACAGGGAATCTCCTACGAGCAGTACTTC. Its protein product is CASSEAPVMRQGISYEQYF.

The CDR3 protein is CASSETLIWGGYTF. CDR3 coding DNA: TGTGCCAGCAGTGAGACTCTGATCTGGGGCGGCTACACCTTC. The chain recombines TRBV6-1 with TRBJ1-2; perhaps TRBD1 as D (5 bases). The V gene lost 3 bases and the J gene lost 8 bases, with 16 bases spanning the gap. CDR3 length equals 14 residues. Germline-derived CDR1 and CDR2 are MNHNS and SASEGT.

The chain joins TRBV21-1 to TRBJ1-2. TRBV21-1 is marked as a pseudogene. CDR3 length: 13 residues. The chain's CDR3 is CASSKADCYGYTF. Written as DNA, the CDR3 is TGTGCCAGCAGCAAAGCTGACTGCTATGGCTACACCTTC.

The genes are TRBV6-6 and TRBJ2-2; 9 bases align to TRBD1. The CDR3 sequence is 15 residues long. With 0 bases clipped from V and 5 bases from J, the junction kept 1 base outside the gene matches. Germline V gene lookup returns CDR1 MNHNY and CDR2 SVGAGI (reference sequence). CDR3 region: CASSYSGQGTGELFF. The DNA for the CDR3 is TGTGCCAGCAGTTACTCCGGACAGGGGACCGGGGAGCTGTTTTTT.

The chain has TRBV11-1 and TRBJ2-7; TRBD1 is a possible D gene (6 bases). Trimming pared 3 bases from V and 2 bases from J, leaving 14 bases between. CDR3 length: 15 amino acids. Germline V lookup: CDR1 SGHAT, CDR2 FQDESV (reference sequence). The CDR3 nucleotides read TGTGCCAGCAGCTTCCCAGGGGCTCCGGCCTACGAGCAGTACTTC. This translates into CASSFPGAPAYEQYF.

The gene calls are TRBV18 and TRBJ1-3; D unresolved. This CDR3 spans 16 amino acids. Germline assignment: CDR1 KGHSH and CDR2 LQKENI. Trimming removed 1 base from V and 2 bases from J, with 12 bases in between. The CDR3 DNA reads TGTGCCAGCTCACCACAGAGACTCCTTCCTGGAAACACCATATATTTT. Its translation is CASSPQRLLPGNTIYF.

CDR3 in DNA: TGTGCCAGCAGCTACCATGGGACAGGGACAGGGCAGTACTTC. This codes for CASSYHGTGTGQYF. The chain recombines TRBV6-5 with TRBJ2-7; 9 bases are shared with TRBD1. This CDR3 has 14 amino acids. CDR1 is MNHEY and CDR2 is SVGAGI in the germline V gene. V was clipped by 6 bases and J by 9 bases; unmatched bases: 12.

The chain uses TRBV4-2 and TRBJ1-1; no reliable D call. V shed 4 bases and J shed 4 bases, with 13 bases lying between them. The CDR3 totals 14 residues. The germline V gene encodes CDR1 LGHNA and CDR2 YNFKEQ. The DNA for the CDR3 is TGTGCCAGCAGCCTCCGACTAGAGACCACTGAAGCTTTCTTT. This translates into CASSLRLETTEAFF.

This chain links TRBV2 with TRBJ1-2; 7 bases map to TRBD1. V shed 0 bases, J shed 1 base, and the junction held 5 bases outside the gene matches. Germline CDR1 is SNHLY and CDR2 is FYNNEI. The CDR3 runs 16 residues. The CDR3 reads CASSEAGQELNYGYTF. The CDR3, as DNA: TGTGCCAGCAGTGAAGCCGGACAGGAACTTAACTATGGCTACACCTTC.

V usage is TRBV5-5 and J usage is TRBJ1-1; 8 positions match TRBD1. The germline gives CDR1 SGHKS, CDR2 YYEKEE (reference sequence). The CDR3 length is 16 residues. J gave up 5 bases and V 4 bases, and 13 bases lay outside the gene matches. The CDR3 loop is CASSPPTQGAGTEAFF. CDR3 in DNA: TGTGCCAGCAGCCCCCCCACCCAGGGGGCGGGAACTGAAGCTTTCTTT.

The rearrangement joins TRBV7-9 to TRBJ1-2; 8 positions match TRBD1. Germline V gene lookup returns CDR1 SEHNR and CDR2 FQNEAQ (reference sequence). The length of the CDR3 is 15 residues. The J segment lost 4 bases and the V segment lost 0 bases, leaving 4 bases of the junction unmatched. This CDR3 is CASSLAGQGSYGYTF. CDR3 in DNA: TGTGCCAGCAGCTTAGCCGGACAGGGAAGCTATGGCTACACCTTC.

The rearrangement links TRBV14 to TRBJ2-3; 7 bases align to TRBD1. Trimming removed 6 bases from V and 1 base from J; junction bases left unmatched: 10. The CDR3 has 16 amino acids. CDR1 and CDR2 (germline): SGHDN, FVKESK. CDR3 in DNA: TGTGCCAGCAGTGTGACTCGACAGGGCCGCACAGATACGCAGTATTTT. Encoded protein: CASSVTRQGRTDTQYF.

The chain combines TRBV5-4 with TRBJ1-1; no firm D call. The CDR3 totals 13 residues. The V and J ends lost 3 bases and 0 bases respectively, with 6 bases between them. Germline-derived CDR1 and CDR2 are SGHNT and YYREEE (reference sequence). The CDR3 DNA follows: TGTGCCAGCAGCTCACTATTGAACACTGAAGCTTTCTTT. Translating it yields CASSSLLNTEAFF.

The chain uses TRBV10-2 and TRBJ1-1; 7 nucleotides align to TRBD1. The germline V gene has CDR1 WSHSY and CDR2 SAAADI. V lost 8 bases, J lost 6 bases, and 12 bases stayed unmatched. The CDR3 extends over 14 amino acids. CDR3 loop: CASRPGQKNAEAFF. The CDR3 nucleotides are TGCGCCAGCCGACCGGGACAGAAAAACGCTGAAGCTTTCTTT.

Only one count was recorded for this clone. The gene calls are TRBV6-6 and TRBJ2-3; 8 bases agree with TRBD2. CDR3 length: 16 residues. Looked up from germline, CDR1 is MNHNY and CDR2 is SVGAGI (reference sequence). V was clipped by 2 bases and J by 2 bases; unmatched bases: 6. CDR3 DNA: TGTGCCAGCAGTTACCCGCGGGGGGCTCTCACAGATACGCAGTATTTT. This codes for CASSYPRGALTDTQYF.

The chain couples TRBV4-1 to TRBJ2-2, with unresolved D. The germline V gene encodes CDR1 MGHRA and CDR2 YSYEKL. V gave up 0 bases and J gave up 0 bases, with 8 bases separating them. There are 16 residues in the CDR3. The CDR3 sequence: CASSQDGSSNTGELFF. In nucleotides, the CDR3 is TGCGCCAGCAGCCAAGATGGCAGTTCGAACACCGGGGAGCTGTTTTTT.

V gene TRBV5-6 combines with J gene TRBJ1-2, with 7 nucleotides matching TRBD1. The J segment lost 8 bases and the V segment lost 2 bases, leaving 6 bases of the junction unmatched. CDR3 size: 13 residues. Germline assignment: CDR1 SGHDT and CDR2 YYEEEE. The CDR3: CASSLRQGWGYTF. CDR3 sequence (DNA): TGTGCCAGCAGCTTACGACAGGGTTGGGGCTACACCTTC. Full variable domain (outside the CDR3, taken from reference TRBV5-6 and TRBJ1-2): DAGVTQSPTHLIKTRGQQVTLRCSPKSGHDTVSWYQQALGQGPQFIFQYYEEEERQRGNFPDRFSGHQFPNYSSELNVNALLLGDSALYLCASSLRQGWGYTFGSGTRLTVV.